Below are 5 T cell receptor beta chains sequenced from a single sample in a study of post-analysis software for immune sequencing data. These receptors have no known antigen. Presence of unique molecular identifiers characterized the TCR beta cDNA libraries. MiXCR was run by TCRdb on the PCR reads, yielding one entry per CDR3 protein. The sample contains 350,000 to 450,000 distinct CDR3 sequences, less than 40% of which appear only once. Study-wide points: TRBV5-6, TRBV5-1 and TRBV20-1 belonged to a set of roughly five TRBV segments that were more frequent in patients than controls.

The sample consisted of blood. These receptor sequences come from a girl between 10 and 17 years old with multiple sclerosis.

Worth noting for this clonotype: An end of the junction differs from the germline gene, which may be a read error. J is TRBJ2-4 and V is TRBV7-6; 7 nucleotides align to TRBD1. The DNA end is more similar to TRBJ2-7, so the J call may be wrong. The CDR3 sequence is 15 residues long. Germline-derived CDR1 and CDR2 are SGHVS and FNYEAQ. The CDR3: CVSSLGTDPNYEQYF. In DNA form, the CDR3 reads TGTGTCAGCAGCCTAGGGACAGATCCAAACTACGAGCAGTACTTC.

Only a few counts were recorded for this clonotype. This sequence joins TRBV6-2 or TRBV6-3 and TRBJ2-1; 11 nucleotides align to TRBD1. There are 21 residues in the CDR3. V lost 2 bases, J lost 0 bases, and 15 bases stayed unmatched. The germline CDR1 and CDR2 sequences are MNHEY and SVGEGT. In DNA, the CDR3 is TGTGCCAGCAGTTACCGACAACGGACAGGGGGCCCATTAGCCTCCTACAATGAGCAGTTCTTC. It encodes CASSYRQRTGGPLASYNEQFF.

The table lists this clonotype with a few counts. The chain carries TRBV29-1 and TRBJ2-6, with TRBD1 as a possible D gene (5 bases). The CDR3 is made up of 15 amino acids. Germline CDR1 and CDR2: SQVTM and ANQGSEA. V was trimmed by 4 bases and J by 0 bases, leaving 10 bases between them. CDR3 protein: CSVGGGPSGANVLTF. CDR3 nucleotide sequence: TGCAGCGTTGGGGGCGGTCCCTCTGGGGCCAACGTCCTGACTTTC. Using reference TRBV29-1 and TRBJ2-6 for the parts outside the CDR3, the full variable domain is SAVISQKPSRDICQRGTSLTIQCQVDSQVTMMFWYRQQPGQSLTLIATANQGSEATYESGFVIDKFPISRPNLTFSTLTVSNMSPEDSSIYLCSVGGGPSGANVLTFGAGSRLTVL.

The table lists this clonotype with many counts. The rearrangement uses TRBV18 and TRBJ2-7; D might be TRBD2 (6 bases). Germline CDR1 KGHSH, CDR2 LQKENI. The CDR3 runs to 14 residues. V was clipped by 6 bases and J by 2 bases, with 14 bases between them. CDR3 protein: CASSTGLGTYEQYF. CDR3 sequence (DNA): TGTGCCAGCTCTACGGGACTGGGGACCTACGAGCAGTACTTC. The full variable domain, with the rest looked up from reference TRBV18 and TRBJ2-7, is NAGVMQNPRHLVRRRGQEARLRCSPMKGHSHVYWYRQLPEEGLKFMVYLQKENIIDESGMPKERFSAEFPKEGPSILRIQQVVRGDSAAYFCASSTGLGTYEQYFGPGTRLTVT.

The chain has TRBV6-5 and TRBJ2-5, with a tentative D call TRBD1 (5 bases). CDR3 length: 13 residues. Per the germline V gene, CDR1 is MNHEY and CDR2 is SVGAGI. V was shortened by 2 bases and J by 5 bases, with 9 bases between the two germline ends. The CDR3 DNA sequence: TGTGCCAGCAGTTACCCAGGGTGGGAGACCCAGTACTTC. As protein: CASSYPGWETQYF.